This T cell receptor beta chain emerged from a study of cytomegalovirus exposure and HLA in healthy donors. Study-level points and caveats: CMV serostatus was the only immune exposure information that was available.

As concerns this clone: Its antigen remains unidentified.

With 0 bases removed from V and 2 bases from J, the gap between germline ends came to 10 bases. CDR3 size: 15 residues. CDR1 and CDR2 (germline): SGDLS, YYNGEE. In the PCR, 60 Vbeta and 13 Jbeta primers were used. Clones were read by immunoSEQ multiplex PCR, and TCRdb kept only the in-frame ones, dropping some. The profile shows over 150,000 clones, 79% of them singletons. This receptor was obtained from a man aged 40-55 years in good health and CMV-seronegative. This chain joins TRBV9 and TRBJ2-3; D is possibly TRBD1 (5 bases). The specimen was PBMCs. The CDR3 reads CASSVGSGATDTQYF. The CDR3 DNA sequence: TGTGCCAGCAGCGTAGGGAGTGGGGCCACAGATACGCAGTATTTT.